Presented here are 21 T cell receptor beta chains from one specimen sequenced in a study of blood T cell repertoires in COVID-19. The repertoire was sequenced with immunoSEQ multiplex PCR; TCRdb's copy has only in-frame clones and lacks some. The table has roughly 200,000 clones, 88% seen once. The sequencing input was peripheral blood. These receptors were obtained from a man aged 35-49 years with active or convalescent COVID-19.

V usage is TRBV4-3 and J usage is TRBJ2-3, with D maybe TRBD2 (6 bases). CDR3 length equals 15 residues. Per the germline V gene, CDR1 is LGHNA and CDR2 is YSLEER. The V end lost 1 base, the J end lost 4 bases, and 12 bases lay between the germline ends. CDR3 amino acids: CASSQVGGWADTQYF. The CDR3, as DNA: TGCGCCAGCAGCCAAGTTGGGGGGTGGGCAGATACGCAGTATTTT.

J is TRBJ1-6 and V is TRBV11-3; possibly TRBD1 for D (5 bases). Trimming removed 4 bases from V and 6 bases from J, with 13 bases in between. This CDR3 has 15 residues. Per germline, CDR1 SGHNT and CDR2 YENEEA. DNA of the CDR3: TGTGCCAGCAGCTCATCGCCCCAGGGTAATTCACCCCTCCACTTT. It yields the protein CASSSSPQGNSPLHF.

The gene calls are TRBV28 and TRBJ1-2, with TRBD1 identical over 12 bases. CDR1 and CDR2 from the germline V gene are MDHEN and SYDVKM. Losses at the gene ends were 4 bases for V and 8 bases for J; bases not matched to a gene: 8. This CDR3 spans 15 amino acids. The CDR3 region has the DNA TGTGCCAGCAGTTCCGGGACAGGGGGCACTAGGGGCTACACCTTC. It is translated as CASSSGTGGTRGYTF.

The J gene is TRBJ1-6, the V gene TRBV27; 8 nucleotides line up with TRBD1. The CDR3 loop spans 18 amino acids. Trimming removed 3 bases from V and 0 bases from J; junction bases left unmatched: 7. CDR1 is MNHEY and CDR2 is SMNVEV in the germline V gene (reference sequence). The CDR3 DNA is TGTGCCAGCAGTTTTGGACAGGGTATTTTCTCCTATAATTCACCCCTCCACTTT. It is translated as CASSFGQGIFSYNSPLHF.

The rearrangement joins TRBV30 to TRBJ1-4, with D unresolved. Germline V lookup: CDR1 GTSNPN, CDR2 SVGIG (reference sequence). V gave up 0 bases and J gave up 5 bases, with 10 bases separating them. This CDR3 contains 14 residues. The CDR3 DNA sequence: TGTGCCTGGAGTGTACGACAATCCAATGAAAAACTGTTTTTT. Translation gives CAWSVRQSNEKLFF. Complete variable domain (other parts from reference TRBV30 and TRBJ1-4): SQTIHQWPATLVQPVGSPLSLECTVEGTSNPNLYWYRQAAGRGLQLLFYSVGIGQISSEVPQNLSASRPQDRQFILSSKKLLLSDSGFYLCAWSVRQSNEKLFFGSGTQLSVL.

The chain couples TRBV19 to TRBJ2-7; the match to TRBD2 covers 8 bases. Per germline, CDR1 LNHDA and CDR2 SQIVND (reference sequence). This CDR3 has 14 amino acids. The CDR3 coding sequence is TGTGCAGCAGCGACGGGAGGGGGCTCCTACGAGCAGTACTTC. Translating it yields CAAATGGGSYEQYF. Variable domain in full (rest from reference TRBV19 and TRBJ2-7): DGGITQSPKYLFRKEGQNVTLSCEQNLNHDAMYWYRQDPGQGLRLIYYSQIVNDFQKGDIAEGYSVSREKKESFPLTVTSAQKNPTAFYLCAAATGGGSYEQYFGPGTRLTVT.

The chain uses TRBV7-9 and TRBJ1-4, with D possibly being TRBD1 (5 bases). Germline lookup yields CDR1 SEHNR and CDR2 FQNEAQ (reference sequence). V lost 2 bases to trimming and J lost 8 bases, with 12 bases between them. This CDR3 comprises 14 residues. The CDR3 sequence: CASSLSGNGEKLFF. DNA for the CDR3: TGTGCCAGCAGCTTATCAGGGAATGGCGAAAAACTGTTTTTT.

With respect to this clone: In the same sample, other DNA sequences code for this CDR3. This chain uses TRBV11-3 with TRBJ1-1; 8 bases align to TRBD1. The CDR3 runs 14 residues. V shed 4 bases, J shed 5 bases, and the junction held 6 bases outside the gene matches. Germline V gives CDR1 SGHNT, CDR2 YENEEA. The CDR3 sequence is CASSSGQGGTEAFF. The CDR3 nucleotides are TGTGCCAGCAGCTCCGGACAGGGCGGTACTGAAGCTTTCTTT.

This sequence joins TRBV3-1 (or the pseudogene TRBV3-2) and TRBJ2-3; 8 bases line up with TRBD1. From germline, CDR1 is LGHDT and CDR2 YNNKEL (reference sequence). The trim removed 4 bases at V and 4 bases at J, leaving 10 bases unmatched. The CDR3 loop spans 16 amino acids. CDR3 in amino acids: CASSLRTGIGSDTQYF. The CDR3 region has the DNA TGTGCCAGCAGCCTCAGGACAGGGATTGGTTCAGATACGCAGTATTTT.

V and J are TRBV5-5 and TRBJ2-1; TRBD2 aligns across 9 bases. Germline assignment: CDR1 SGHKS and CDR2 YYEKEE (reference sequence). The J segment lost 4 bases and the V segment lost 4 bases, leaving 6 bases of the junction unmatched. The CDR3 covers 15 residues. The CDR3 is CASSLSGSPYNEQFF. CDR3 bases: TGTGCCAGCAGCCTTAGCGGGAGCCCTTACAATGAGCAGTTCTTC.

The V call is TRBV15, the J call TRBJ1-4, with 8 bases lining up with TRBD1. The V segment lost 5 bases and the J segment 1 base; nucleotides outside the gene matches: 12. Germline V CDR1 and CDR2: LNHNV, YYDKDF (reference sequence). There are 18 residues in the CDR3. The CDR3 DNA sequence: TGTGCCACCAGCCCTCGCTATGGACAGGGAGGAACTAATGAAAAACTGTTTTTT. It translates to CATSPRYGQGGTNEKLFF.

The chain is built from TRBV6-5 and TRBJ1-5; no definite D call. Germline CDR1 reads MNHEY; CDR2 reads SVGAGI. Trimming took 6 bases from V and 0 from J, leaving 9 bases between them. CDR3 length: 14 residues. CDR3 sequence reads: CASRIYSSNQPQHF. The CDR3 DNA sequence: TGTGCCAGCAGGATATACTCTAGCAATCAGCCCCAGCATTTT.

The chain carries TRBV6-1 and TRBJ2-7; D might be TRBD1 (6 bases). The CDR3 length is 11 residues. Trimming left V 3 bases short and J 12 bases short, with 12 bases between. In germline, CDR1 is MNHNS, CDR2 SASEGT. CDR3 DNA sequence: TGTGCCAGCAGTGACGACGGGACATGGTACTTC. This gives the protein CASSDDGTWYF.

The chain uses TRBV6-6 and TRBJ2-5; weak D call: TRBD1 (6 bases). CDR1 and CDR2 (germline): MNHNY, SVGAGI (reference sequence). Trimming left V 2 bases short and J 3 bases short, with 13 bases between. This CDR3 comprises 15 residues. The CDR3 spells CASSYPAAGEETQYF. In nucleotides, the CDR3 is TGTGCCAGCAGTTACCCAGCGGCAGGGGAAGAGACCCAGTACTTC.

This clone has just a few counts. The chain recombines TRBV25-1 with TRBJ1-2, with 8 bases that match TRBD1. This CDR3 has 12 residues. Germline CDR1 reads MGHDK; CDR2 reads SYGVNS. Losses at the gene ends were 4 bases for V and 8 bases for J; bases not matched to a gene: 3. Here the CDR3 DNA reads TGTGCCAGCAGTGCCAGGGGGCGAGGCTACACCTTC. Protein sequence: CASSARGRGYTF.

The rearrangement joins TRBV25-1 to TRBJ1-2, with 9 bases lining up with TRBD1. The germline gives CDR1 MGHDK, CDR2 SYGVNS. Germline trimming cut 1 base from V and 7 bases from J; bases unmatched to any gene: 7. This CDR3 spans 15 amino acids. The CDR3 DNA reads TGTGCCAGCAGTGAATCTGGGACAGGGTCCTCTGGCTACACCTTC. This translates into CASSESGTGSSGYTF.

The V call is TRBV3-1 (or the pseudogene TRBV3-2), the J call TRBJ2-5; 13 nucleotides match TRBD2. Germline V gene sequence: CDR1 LGHDT, CDR2 YNNKEL (reference sequence). V shed 1 base, J shed 4 bases, and the junction held 6 bases outside the gene matches. The CDR3 has 17 amino acids. CDR3 protein: CASSQGRTSGGRETQYF. CDR3 DNA sequence: TGTGCCAGCAGCCAAGGGAGGACTAGCGGGGGACGAGAGACCCAGTACTTC.

This chain uses TRBV11-2 with TRBJ2-1, with D maybe TRBD1 (5 bases). The CDR3 contains 15 residues. Trimming stripped 0 bases from V and 1 base from J, with 7 bases between. Germline-derived CDR1 and CDR2 are SGHAT and FQNNGV. CDR3 protein: CASSLDRASYNEQFF. CDR3 coding DNA: TGTGCCAGCAGCTTAGACAGGGCGTCCTACAATGAGCAGTTCTTC. Variable domain in full (rest from reference TRBV11-2 and TRBJ2-1): EAGVAQSPRYKIIEKRQSVAFWCNPISGHATLYWYQQILGQGPKLLIQFQNNGVVDDSQLPKDRFSAERLKGVDSTLKIQPAKLEDSAVYLCASSLDRASYNEQFFGPGTRLTVL.

The J gene is TRBJ1-2, the V gene TRBV9, with TRBD1 matching 9 bases. Unmatched junction bases numbered 6, after V lost 4 bases and J lost 5 bases. The CDR3 is 14 residues long. From germline, CDR1 is SGDLS and CDR2 YYNGEE. CDR3 bases: TGTGCCAGCAGCACTACGGGACAGGGATATGGCTACACCTTC. This codes for CASSTTGQGYGYTF.

This clone was observed a single time. The V call is TRBV12-5, the J call TRBJ2-1, with 9 bases aligning to TRBD1. This CDR3 comprises 15 residues. V shed 5 bases and J 9 bases; nucleotides not matched to a gene: 11. Germline loops: CDR1 LGHNT, CDR2 FRNRAP. CDR3 nucleotide sequence: TGTGCTAGTGGTACCGAGGGACAGGGTCTTGGTGAGCAGTTCTTC. It translates to CASGTEGQGLGEQFF.

This chain links TRBV2 with TRBJ2-3; tentatively, D is TRBD2 (7 bases). Trimming stripped 6 bases from V and 5 bases from J, with 21 bases between. The CDR3 is made up of 16 amino acids. The V gene's germline CDR1 is SNHLY and CDR2 FYNNEI. CDR3 DNA: TGTGCCAGCAGGATCCACGGGGGGCCAACCCTAGATACGCAGTATTTT. Translating gives CASRIHGGPTLDTQYF. Filled out from reference TRBV2 and TRBJ2-3, the complete variable domain reads EPEVTQTPSHQVTQMGQEVILRCVPISNHLYFYWYRQILGQKVEFLVSFYNNEISEKSEIFDDQFSVERPDGSNFTLKIRSTKLEDSAMYFCASRIHGGPTLDTQYFGPGTRLTVL.